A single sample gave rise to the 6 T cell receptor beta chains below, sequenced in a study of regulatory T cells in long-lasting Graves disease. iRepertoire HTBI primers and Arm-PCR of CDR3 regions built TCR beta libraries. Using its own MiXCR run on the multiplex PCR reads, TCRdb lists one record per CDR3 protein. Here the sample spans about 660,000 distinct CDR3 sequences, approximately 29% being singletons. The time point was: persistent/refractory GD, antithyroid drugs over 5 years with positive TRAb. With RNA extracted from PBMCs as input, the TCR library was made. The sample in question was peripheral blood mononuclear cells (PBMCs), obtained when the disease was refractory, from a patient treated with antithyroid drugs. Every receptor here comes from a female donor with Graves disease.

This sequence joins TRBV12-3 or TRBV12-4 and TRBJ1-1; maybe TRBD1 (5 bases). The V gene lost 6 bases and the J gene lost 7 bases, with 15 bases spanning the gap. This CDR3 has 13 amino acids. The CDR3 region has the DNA TGTGCCAGCAGCTCTGTAGGAGACAGTGAAGCTTTCTTT. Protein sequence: CASSSVGDSEAFF.

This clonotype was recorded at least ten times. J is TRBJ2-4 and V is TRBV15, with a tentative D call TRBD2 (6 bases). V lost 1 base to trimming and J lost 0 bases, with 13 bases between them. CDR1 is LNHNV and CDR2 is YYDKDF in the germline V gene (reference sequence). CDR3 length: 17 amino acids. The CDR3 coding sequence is TGTGCCACCAGCAGAGGGGGCGGGACTTTAGCCAAAAACATTCAGTACTTC. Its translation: CATSRGGGTLAKNIQYF.

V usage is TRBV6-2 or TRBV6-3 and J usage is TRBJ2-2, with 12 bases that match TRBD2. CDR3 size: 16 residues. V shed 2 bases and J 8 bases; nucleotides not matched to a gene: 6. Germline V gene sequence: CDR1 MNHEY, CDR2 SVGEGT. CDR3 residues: CASSYLAGGPGGELFF. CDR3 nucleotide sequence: TGTGCCAGCAGTTACCTAGCGGGAGGGCCGGGTGGGGAGCTGTTTTTT.

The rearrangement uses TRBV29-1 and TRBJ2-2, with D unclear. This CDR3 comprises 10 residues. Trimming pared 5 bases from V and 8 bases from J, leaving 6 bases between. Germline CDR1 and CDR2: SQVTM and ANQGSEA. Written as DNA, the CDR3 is TGCAGCGTTCAAAATGGGGAGCTGTTTTTT. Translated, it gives CSVQNGELFF.

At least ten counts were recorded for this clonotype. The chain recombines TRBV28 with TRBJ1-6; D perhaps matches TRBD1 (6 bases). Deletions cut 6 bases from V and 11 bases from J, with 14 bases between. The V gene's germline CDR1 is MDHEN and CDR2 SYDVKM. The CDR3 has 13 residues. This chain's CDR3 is CASRPGQTAPLHF. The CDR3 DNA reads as TGTGCCAGCAGACCGGGACAAACGGCACCCCTCCACTTT.

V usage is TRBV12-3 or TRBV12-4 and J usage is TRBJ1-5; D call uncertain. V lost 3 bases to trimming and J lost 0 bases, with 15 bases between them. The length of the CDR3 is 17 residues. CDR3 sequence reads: CASSFRTWGSSNQPQHF. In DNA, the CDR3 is TGTGCCAGCAGTTTTAGGACCTGGGGAAGTAGCAATCAGCCCCAGCATTTT.